This T cell receptor (beta chain) comes out of a study of blood T cell repertoires in COVID-19. Study context: Specimens from acute and convalescent COVID-19 originated in the United States, Italy and Spain. PBMCs, B-cell-depleted T cells, or T cells provided the cDNA or gDNA that made up the material.

This CDR3 contains 14 residues. Per germline, CDR1 MNHEY and CDR2 SVGAGI. V was trimmed by 5 bases and J by 6 bases, leaving 16 bases between them. Original methodology: From reference gene primer amplification, estimates of nucleated cell counts were derived. The assay was immunoSEQ multiplex PCR, and TCRdb's table has in-frame clones only and misses some. V and J calls and clone size are given by that table; D and trimming were obtained from the DNA. This table has about 160,000 clones, around 93% appearing once. Sequencing was performed on peripheral blood. The chain has TRBV6-5 and TRBJ1-1; weak D call: TRBD1 (5 bases). This TCR was recovered from a woman in her forties or fifties with acute or convalescent COVID-19. This CDR3 reads CASSIGGGSAEAFF. The CDR3 DNA reads TGTGCCAGCAGTATCGGGGGAGGGAGCGCTGAAGCTTTCTTT.